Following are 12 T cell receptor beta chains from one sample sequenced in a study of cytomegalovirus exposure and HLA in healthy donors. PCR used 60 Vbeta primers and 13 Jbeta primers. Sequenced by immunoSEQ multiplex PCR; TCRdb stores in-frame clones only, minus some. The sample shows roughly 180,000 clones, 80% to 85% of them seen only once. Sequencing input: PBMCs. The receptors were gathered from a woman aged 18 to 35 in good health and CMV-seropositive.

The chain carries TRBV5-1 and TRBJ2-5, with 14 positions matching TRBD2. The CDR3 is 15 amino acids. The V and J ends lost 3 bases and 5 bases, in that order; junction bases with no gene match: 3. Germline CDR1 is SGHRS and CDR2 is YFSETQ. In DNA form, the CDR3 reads TGCGCCAGCAGCTCGACTAGCGGGGGGGCGGAGACCCAGTACTTC. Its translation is CASSSTSGGAETQYF.

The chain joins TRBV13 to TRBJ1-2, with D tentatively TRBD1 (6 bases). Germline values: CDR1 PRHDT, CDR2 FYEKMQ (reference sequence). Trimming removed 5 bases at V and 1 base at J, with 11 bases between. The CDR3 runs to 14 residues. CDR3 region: CASSPRTVNYGYTF. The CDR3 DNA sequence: TGTGCCAGCAGCCCACGGACAGTTAACTATGGCTACACCTTC.

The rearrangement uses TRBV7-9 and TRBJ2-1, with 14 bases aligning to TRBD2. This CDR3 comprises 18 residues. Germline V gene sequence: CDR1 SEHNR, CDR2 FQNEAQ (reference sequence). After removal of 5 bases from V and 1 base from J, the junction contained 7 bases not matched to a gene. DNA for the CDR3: TGTGCCAGCAGCCTTGGACTAGCGGGGGGCTCATCCTACAATGAGCAGTTCTTC. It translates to CASSLGLAGGSSYNEQFF. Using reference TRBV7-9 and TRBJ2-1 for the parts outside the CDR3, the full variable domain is DTGVSQNPRHKITKRGQNVTFRCDPISEHNRLYWYRQTLGQGPEFLTYFQNEAQLEKSRLLSDRFSAERPKGSFSTLEIQRTEQGDSAMYLCASSLGLAGGSSYNEQFFGPGTRLTVL.

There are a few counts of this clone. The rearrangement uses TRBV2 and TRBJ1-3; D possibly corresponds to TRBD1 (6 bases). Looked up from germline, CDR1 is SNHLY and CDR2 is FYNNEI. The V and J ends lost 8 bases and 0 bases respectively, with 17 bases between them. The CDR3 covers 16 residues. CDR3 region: CASGGGWGSSGNTIYF. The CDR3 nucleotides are TGTGCCAGCGGCGGGGGCTGGGGATCCTCTGGAAACACCATATATTTT.

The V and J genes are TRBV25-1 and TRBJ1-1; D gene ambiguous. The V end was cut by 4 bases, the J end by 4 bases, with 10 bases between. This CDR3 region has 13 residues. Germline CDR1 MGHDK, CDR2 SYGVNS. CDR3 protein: CASSAMRSTEAFF. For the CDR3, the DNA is TGTGCCAGCAGTGCCATGAGGAGCACTGAAGCTTTCTTT.

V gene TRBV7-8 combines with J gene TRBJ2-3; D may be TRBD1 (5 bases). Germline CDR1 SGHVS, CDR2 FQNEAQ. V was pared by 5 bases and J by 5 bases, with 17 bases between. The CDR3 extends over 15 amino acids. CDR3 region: CASSVRGQAGDTQYF. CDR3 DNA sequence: TGTGCCAGCAGCGTAAGGGGTCAGGCCGGAGATACGCAGTATTTT. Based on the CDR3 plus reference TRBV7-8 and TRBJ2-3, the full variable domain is GAGVSQSPRYKVAKRGQDVALRCDPISGHVSLFWYQQALGQGPEFLTYFQNEAQLDKSGLPSDRFFAERPEGSVSTLKIQRTQQEDSAVYLCASSVRGQAGDTQYFGPGTRLTVL.

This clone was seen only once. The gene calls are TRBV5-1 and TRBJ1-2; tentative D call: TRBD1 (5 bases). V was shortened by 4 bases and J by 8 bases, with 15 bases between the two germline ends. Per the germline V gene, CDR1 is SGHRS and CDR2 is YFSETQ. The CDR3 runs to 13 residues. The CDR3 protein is CASSATGVGGYTF. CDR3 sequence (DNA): TGCGCCAGCAGCGCAACAGGAGTTGGGGGCTACACCTTC.

The chain's CDR3 is CASRVQGTEAFF. The CDR3 coding sequence is TGTGCCAGTAGGGTCCAGGGCACTGAAGCTTTCTTT. The V and J genes are TRBV19 and TRBJ1-1; D is perhaps TRBD1 (5 bases). V shed 6 bases and J shed 4 bases, with 9 bases lying between them. Per germline, CDR1 LNHDA and CDR2 SQIVND (reference sequence). This CDR3 contains 12 residues.

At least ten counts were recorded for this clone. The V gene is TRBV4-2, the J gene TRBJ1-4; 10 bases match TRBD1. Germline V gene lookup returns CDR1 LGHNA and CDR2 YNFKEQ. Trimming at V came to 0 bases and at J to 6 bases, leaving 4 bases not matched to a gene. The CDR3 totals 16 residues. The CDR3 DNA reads TGTGCCAGCAGCCAAGATCTTGGGACAGGGGATGAAAAACTGTTTTTT. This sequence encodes CASSQDLGTGDEKLFF.

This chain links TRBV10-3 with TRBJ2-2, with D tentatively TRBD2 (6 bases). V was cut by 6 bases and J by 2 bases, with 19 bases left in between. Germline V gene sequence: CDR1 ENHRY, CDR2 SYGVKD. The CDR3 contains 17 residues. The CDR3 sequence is CAIRGSGTRGNTGELFF. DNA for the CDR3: TGTGCCATCAGGGGCTCCGGGACTCGGGGAAACACCGGGGAGCTGTTTTTT.

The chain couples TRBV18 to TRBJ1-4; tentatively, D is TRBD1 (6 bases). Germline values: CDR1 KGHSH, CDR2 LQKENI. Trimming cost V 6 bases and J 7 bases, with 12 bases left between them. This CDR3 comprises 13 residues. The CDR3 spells CASSSGQSEKLFF. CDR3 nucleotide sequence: TGTGCCAGCTCCTCCGGACAGTCTGAAAAACTGTTTTTT.

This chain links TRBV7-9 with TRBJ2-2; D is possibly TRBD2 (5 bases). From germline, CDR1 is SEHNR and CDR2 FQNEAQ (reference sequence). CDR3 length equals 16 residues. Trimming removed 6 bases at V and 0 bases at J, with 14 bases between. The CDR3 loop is CASRARETANTGELFF. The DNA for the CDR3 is TGTGCCAGCAGAGCACGGGAAACCGCGAACACCGGGGAGCTGTTTTTT.